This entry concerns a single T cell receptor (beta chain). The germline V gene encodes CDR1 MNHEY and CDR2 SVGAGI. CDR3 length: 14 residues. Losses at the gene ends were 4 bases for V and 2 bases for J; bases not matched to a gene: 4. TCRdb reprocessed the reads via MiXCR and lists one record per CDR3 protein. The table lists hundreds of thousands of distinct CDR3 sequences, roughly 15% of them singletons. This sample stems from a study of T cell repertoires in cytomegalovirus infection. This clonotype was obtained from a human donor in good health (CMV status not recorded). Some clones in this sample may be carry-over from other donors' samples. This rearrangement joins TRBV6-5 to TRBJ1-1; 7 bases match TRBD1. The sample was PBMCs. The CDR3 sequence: CASSFRTGNTEAFF. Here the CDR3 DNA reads TGTGCCAGCAGTTTTCGGACAGGTAACACTGAAGCTTTCTTT.